These 26 T cell receptor beta chains originate from one sample sequenced in a study of Tregs in tolerant kidney transplant recipients. Sequencing was performed with immunoSEQ multiplex PCR; in TCRdb, only in-frame clones are kept and a portion is missing. The repertoire holds roughly 250,000 clones, about 80% seen once, with 0.64% in the top ten. The sequenced material came from CD4+ T cells from blood. Receptors originate from a human donor in good health.

The V and J genes are TRBV4-3 and TRBJ1-2, with D perhaps matching TRBD1 (6 bases). This CDR3 has 15 residues. In germline, CDR1 is LGHNA, CDR2 YSLEER. The ends were cut back, 4 bases at V and 4 bases at J, with 16 bases in the middle. CDR3 in amino acids: CASSRQQGELYGYTF. The CDR3 coding sequence is TGCGCCAGCAGCCGCCAACAGGGAGAGCTCTATGGCTACACCTTC.

The chain joins TRBV10-3 to TRBJ1-1; no definite D call. The CDR3 is 13 amino acids. Germline V gene data show CDR1 as ENHRY and CDR2 as SYGVKD. V was clipped by 2 bases and J by 1 base, with 5 bases between them. The CDR3 loop reads CAISEHSNTEAFF. As DNA, the CDR3 is TGTGCCATCAGTGAGCACTCGAACACTGAAGCTTTCTTT.

The chain joins TRBV5-6 to TRBJ2-3, with 7 bases matching TRBD1. Germline-derived CDR1 and CDR2 are SGHDT and YYEEEE. This CDR3 is 13 amino acids long. V shed 6 bases, J shed 3 bases, and the junction held 4 bases outside the gene matches. CDR3 amino acids: CASIPGGTDTQYF. Written as DNA, the CDR3 is TGTGCCAGCATCCCAGGGGGAACAGATACGCAGTATTTT.

This chain uses TRBV12-2 with TRBJ2-7; the table's D call, TRBD1, was not checked against the DNA. TRBV12-2 is flagged as a pseudogene. This CDR3 is 18 amino acids long. CDR3 residues: CASRLAPDRPIFPYEQYF. In nucleotides, the CDR3 is TGTGCAAGTCGCTTAGCGCCTGACAGGCCCATCTTTCCCTACGAGCAGTACTTC.

This chain connects TRBV5-1 to TRBJ2-3, with 10 bases lining up with TRBD2. The ends lost 7 bases at V and 2 bases at J; junction bases unmatched: 7. This CDR3 has 15 residues. Germline CDR1 and CDR2: SGHRS and YFSETQ. The CDR3 loop reads CASGTSGDYTDTQYF. In DNA, the CDR3 is TGCGCCAGCGGTACTAGCGGGGACTACACAGATACGCAGTATTTT. The variable domain in full, with the rest retrieved from reference TRBV5-1 and TRBJ2-3, is KAGVTQTPRYLIKTRGQQVTLSCSPISGHRSVSWYQQTPGQGLQFLFEYFSETQRNKGNFPGRFSGRQFSNSRSEMNVSTLELGDSALYLCASGTSGDYTDTQYFGPGTRLTVL.

This chain joins TRBV6-6 and TRBJ1-2; D perhaps matches TRBD1 (6 bases). V gave up 10 bases and J gave up 5 bases, with 20 bases separating them. The CDR3 runs to 14 residues. The germline CDR1 and CDR2 sequences are MNHNY and SVGAGI (reference sequence). The CDR3: CATRGGLGGYGYTF. The CDR3 DNA reads as TGTGCCACCCGAGGGGGACTCGGGGGGTATGGCTACACCTTC.

This clone appeared a single time. The chain combines TRBV5-1 with TRBJ2-7; a weak D match, TRBD1 (9 bases). CDR3 length equals 19 residues. CDR1 is SGHRS and CDR2 is YFSETQ in the germline V gene. V was clipped by 0 bases and J by 3 bases, with 25 bases between them. CDR3 loop: CASSLAFFSGTGSFYEQYF. CDR3 nucleotide sequence: TGCGCCAGCAGCTTGGCGTTTTTTAGCGGGACAGGGTCCTTCTACGAGCAGTACTTC.

The CDR3 loop reads CASRDLRGGQTQYF. CDR3 DNA sequence: TGTGCCAGCAGAGACCTCAGGGGCGGACAGACCCAGTACTTC. The chain uses TRBV6-6 and TRBJ2-5, with D possibly matching TRBD1 (6 bases). The ends were cut back, 6 bases at V and 6 bases at J, with 17 bases in the middle. This CDR3 contains 14 residues. CDR1 is MNHNY and CDR2 is SVGAGI in the germline V gene (reference sequence).

This chain joins TRBV5-1 and TRBJ2-5; D is uncertain. TRBJ2-7 explains the end of the DNA better; the J call may be wrong. From germline, CDR1 is SGHRS and CDR2 YFSETQ. The CDR3 is 11 residues long. This chain's CDR3 is CASSFYYEQYF. The DNA of the CDR3 is TGCGCCAGCAGCTTTTACTACGAGCAGTACTTC.

The CDR3 DNA sequence: TGTGCCAGCAGCTTAGTACAGTATAATTCACCCCTCCACTTT. This sequence encodes CASSLVQYNSPLHF. This chain links TRBV7-6 with TRBJ1-6; D is ambiguous. Germline loops: CDR1 SGHVS, CDR2 FNYEAQ. The CDR3 sequence is 14 residues long. Trimming took 1 base from V and 4 from J, leaving 5 bases between them.

The chain joins TRBV5-1 to TRBJ1-6, with D perhaps matching TRBD1 (6 bases). CDR3 length: 15 amino acids. Germline V lookup: CDR1 SGHRS, CDR2 YFSETQ. The germline V and J ends were trimmed by 5 bases and 8 bases, with 17 bases remaining between them. CDR3 amino acids: CASSQRGGVDSPLHF. In DNA form, the CDR3 reads TGCGCCAGCAGTCAGAGGGGGGGAGTCGATTCACCCCTCCACTTT.

The rearrangement uses TRBV5-1 and TRBJ2-4; TRBD2 matches 7 bases. CDR3 length equals 16 residues. Germline loops: CDR1 SGHRS, CDR2 YFSETQ. J lost 5 bases, V lost 4 bases, and 12 bases had no gene match. The CDR3 DNA is TGCGCCAGCAGCCCGGTCGGGAGGCCAATTCAAAACATTCAGTACTTC. Protein product: CASSPVGRPIQNIQYF.

V gene TRBV23-1 combines with J gene TRBJ2-1; no clear D gene. Being an ORF, TRBV23-1 has a function that is uncertain. V was shortened by 6 bases and J by 9 bases, with 15 bases between the two germline ends. This CDR3 region has 13 residues. This chain's CDR3 is CASSRRPSSEQFF. DNA for the CDR3: TGCGCCAGCAGCCGACGTCCTTCGAGTGAGCAGTTCTTC.

The rearrangement uses TRBV6-5 and TRBJ2-2, with D unresolved. V lost 6 bases, J lost 3 bases, and 8 bases lay in between. This CDR3 spans 13 amino acids. Germline V CDR1 and CDR2: MNHEY, SVGAGI. The CDR3 nucleotides read TGTGCCAGCAGGCCTCCCTACACCGGGGAGCTGTTTTTT. Translated: CASRPPYTGELFF.

The rearrangement joins TRBV7-9 to TRBJ1-5; a weak D match, TRBD1 (6 bases). Trimming cost V 5 bases and J 2 bases, with 22 bases left between them. CDR3 length equals 18 residues. The germline CDR1 and CDR2 sequences are SEHNR and FQNEAQ (reference sequence). CDR3 sequence (DNA): TGTGCCAGCAGCGAACCAAAAGACAGGACGGGCGGCAATCAGCCCCAGCATTTT. Amino acids: CASSEPKDRTGGNQPQHF.

The rearrangement joins TRBV10-3 to TRBJ2-5; D is undetermined. CDR3 length equals 17 residues. V dropped 0 bases and J dropped 2 bases, with 16 bases sitting between them. Germline V gene data show CDR1 as ENHRY and CDR2 as SYGVKD. CDR3 coding DNA: TGTGCCATCAGTGAGTCTGGAAAGGGCCGAATTCAAGAGACCCAGTACTTC. It yields the protein CAISESGKGRIQETQYF.

This chain joins TRBV5-4 and TRBJ2-3; 7 bases line up with TRBD1. The germline V gene encodes CDR1 SGHNT and CDR2 YYREEE (reference sequence). CDR3 length: 14 residues. Germline trimming cut 0 bases from V and 3 bases from J; bases unmatched to any gene: 1. The CDR3 region has the DNA TGTGCCAGCAGCTTGGGGGGACAGACAGATACGCAGTATTTT. It yields the protein CASSLGGQTDTQYF.

This chain links TRBV7-3 with TRBJ2-3; 11 positions agree with TRBD2. This CDR3 contains 15 residues. The V gene end was trimmed by 5 bases and the J gene end by 11 bases; junction bases not matched to a gene: 12. Germline loops: CDR1 SGHTA, CDR2 FQGTGA. CDR3 region: CASSALAGGYTKQYF. DNA for the CDR3: TGTGCCAGCAGCGCCCTAGCGGGGGGATATACAAAGCAGTATTTT.

This rearrangement joins TRBV5-1 to TRBJ2-2; 7 bases align to TRBD2. CDR1 is SGHRS and CDR2 is YFSETQ in the germline V gene. This CDR3 has 17 amino acids. V dropped 1 base and J dropped 2; count of bases not matched to a gene: 8. CDR3 nucleotides: TGCGCCAGCAGCTTGAGATGGCTAGCGGAAAACACCGGGGAGCTGTTTTTT. Amino acids: CASSLRWLAENTGELFF.

The rearrangement joins TRBV4-1 to TRBJ2-5, with 8 bases that match TRBD2. The CDR3 has 17 amino acids. Per the germline V gene, CDR1 is MGHRA and CDR2 is YSYEKL. The ends lost 0 bases at V and 2 bases at J; junction bases unmatched: 8. The CDR3 here is CASSQDPPAGVQETQYF. The CDR3 nucleotides are TGCGCCAGCAGCCAAGATCCCCCAGCGGGGGTACAAGAGACCCAGTACTTC.

The genes are TRBV7-2 and TRBJ1-1; no firm D call. Deletions cut 0 bases from V and 6 bases from J, with 8 bases between. Per the germline V gene, CDR1 is SGHTA and CDR2 is FQGNSA. CDR3 length: 13 residues. As DNA, the CDR3 is TGTGCCAGCAGCTTAGCAGGAGGCGCTGAAGCTTTCTTT. Its protein is CASSLAGGAEAFF.

The V call is TRBV5-1, the J call TRBJ2-7; the match to TRBD1 covers 7 bases. CDR3 length: 16 amino acids. Losses at the gene ends were 4 bases for V and 0 bases for J; bases not matched to a gene: 10. Germline V gene data show CDR1 as SGHRS and CDR2 as YFSETQ. The CDR3 spells CASSKTPGQLSYEQYF. CDR3 coding DNA: TGCGCCAGCAGCAAAACCCCGGGACAGCTCTCCTACGAGCAGTACTTC.

The chain joins TRBV19 to TRBJ2-5, with unresolved D. The DNA end is a closer match to TRBJ2-7, so the J assignment may be wrong. This CDR3 has 15 amino acids. CDR1 and CDR2 (germline): LNHDA, SQIVND (reference sequence). The CDR3, as DNA: TGTGCCAGTAGTATTCACCAGGAACCCTCCTACGAGCAGTACTTC. Amino acid sequence: CASSIHQEPSYEQYF.

The chain carries TRBV5-1 and TRBJ1-6; D may be TRBD1 (6 bases). Trimming cost V 4 bases and J 8 bases, with 10 bases left between them. CDR1 is SGHRS and CDR2 is YFSETQ in the germline V gene. CDR3 size: 13 residues. CDR3 protein: CASSTRTDSPLHF. For the CDR3, the DNA is TGCGCCAGCAGCACCCGGACAGATTCACCCCTCCACTTT. The full variable domain, completed using reference TRBV5-1 and TRBJ1-6, is KAGVTQTPRYLIKTRGQQVTLSCSPISGHRSVSWYQQTPGQGLQFLFEYFSETQRNKGNFPGRFSGRQFSNSRSEMNVSTLELGDSALYLCASSTRTDSPLHFGNGTRLTVT.

In its sample, this clone was seen a few times. The chain uses TRBV6-5 and TRBJ1-1; TRBD1 is a possible D gene (6 bases). Between the trimmed V and J ends, which lost 2 bases and 0 bases, there was a span of 7 bases. The CDR3 is 14 amino acids. Germline-derived CDR1 and CDR2 are MNHEY and SVGAGI. The CDR3 sequence: CASSYNRVNTEAFF. Here the CDR3 DNA reads TGTGCCAGCAGTTACAACAGGGTGAACACTGAAGCTTTCTTT.

The rearrangement uses TRBV18 and TRBJ1-5; possible D gene TRBD1, 6 bases. V was clipped by 0 bases and J by 3 bases, with 12 bases between them. The CDR3 has 16 residues. Germline CDR1 is KGHSH and CDR2 is LQKENI. As DNA, the CDR3 is TGTGCCAGCTCACCACCCTTAGGGGGGAACAATCAGCCCCAGCATTTT. This gives the protein CASSPPLGGNNQPQHF.